Included here is one TCR beta chain sequence, with context. This record belongs to a study of blood T cell repertoires in COVID-19. Overall study: In each case, the material was cDNA or gDNA derived from T cells, B-cell-depleted T cells, or PBMCs.

Patients at the Seattle site were enrolled during active infection and followed longitudinally. Germline V gene sequence: CDR1 SGHTA, CDR2 FQGNSA. The CDR3 covers 17 residues. V lost 1 base and J 6 bases, leaving 16 bases between the germline ends. Original processing notes: For nucleated cells, counts were estimated from reference gene primer amplification. Here immunoSEQ multiplex PCR was the method, and the copy in TCRdb shows in-frame clones only, minus some. That table gives V, J and clone size, and the DNA gave D and trimming. This table has 120,000 or so clones, 90% appearing once. V usage is TRBV7-2 and J usage is TRBJ2-6; D possibly corresponds to TRBD2 (5 bases). Material for sequencing was peripheral blood. The sequence was obtained from a woman aged 55-69 years with COVID-19, enrolled during active disease. This CDR3 is CASSLDSGLYLANVLTF. The CDR3 bases are TGTGCCAGCAGCTTAGATTCCGGACTTTATCTGGCCAACGTCCTGACTTTC.